This T cell receptor beta chain is from a study of spatial heterogeneity in lung cancer. From the 5' RACE reads, TCRdb called clonotypes with MiXCR, one entry per CDR3 protein. The sample has around 60,000 distinct CDR3 sequences, approximately 8% seen once; the top ten hold over 12%. There are 14 residues in the CDR3. The V and J ends lost 3 bases and 2 bases respectively, with 11 bases between them. Per the germline V gene, CDR1 is MDHEN and CDR2 is SYDVKM. This clonotype showed up many times. The time point is: sample taken at primary tumor resection. Tumor, nontumor lung or frozen PBMC supplied whole RNA that was sequenced unsorted.

Sequenced here: PBMCs, sampled at surgery. The gene calls are TRBV28 and TRBJ2-7; D might be TRBD1 (5 bases). This sequence was found in a female donor with early-stage non-small cell lung cancer. CDR3 sequence reads: CASSFLTETYEQYF. The CDR3 DNA follows: TGTGCCAGCAGTTTCTTGACAGAGACCTACGAGCAGTACTTC. Variable domain in full (rest from reference TRBV28 and TRBJ2-7): DVKVTQSSRYLVKRTGEKVFLECVQDMDHENMFWYRQDPGLGLRLIYFSYDVKMKEKGDIPEGYSVSREKKERFSLILESASTNQTSMYLCASSFLTETYEQYFGPGTRLTVT.